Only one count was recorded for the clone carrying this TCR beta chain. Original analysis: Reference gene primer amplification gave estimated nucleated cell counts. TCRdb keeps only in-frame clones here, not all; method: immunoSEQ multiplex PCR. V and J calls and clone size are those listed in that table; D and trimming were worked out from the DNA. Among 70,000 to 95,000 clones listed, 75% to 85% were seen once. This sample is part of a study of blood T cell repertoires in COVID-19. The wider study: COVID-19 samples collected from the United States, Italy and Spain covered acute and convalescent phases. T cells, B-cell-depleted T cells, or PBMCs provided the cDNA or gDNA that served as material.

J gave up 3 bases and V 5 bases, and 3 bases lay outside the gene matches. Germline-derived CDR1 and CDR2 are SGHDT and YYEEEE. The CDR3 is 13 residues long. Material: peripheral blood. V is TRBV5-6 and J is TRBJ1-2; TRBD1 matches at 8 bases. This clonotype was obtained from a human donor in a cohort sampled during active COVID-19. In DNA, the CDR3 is TGTGCCAGCAGTCCGGACAGGGACTATGGCTACACCTTC. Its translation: CASSPDRDYGYTF.